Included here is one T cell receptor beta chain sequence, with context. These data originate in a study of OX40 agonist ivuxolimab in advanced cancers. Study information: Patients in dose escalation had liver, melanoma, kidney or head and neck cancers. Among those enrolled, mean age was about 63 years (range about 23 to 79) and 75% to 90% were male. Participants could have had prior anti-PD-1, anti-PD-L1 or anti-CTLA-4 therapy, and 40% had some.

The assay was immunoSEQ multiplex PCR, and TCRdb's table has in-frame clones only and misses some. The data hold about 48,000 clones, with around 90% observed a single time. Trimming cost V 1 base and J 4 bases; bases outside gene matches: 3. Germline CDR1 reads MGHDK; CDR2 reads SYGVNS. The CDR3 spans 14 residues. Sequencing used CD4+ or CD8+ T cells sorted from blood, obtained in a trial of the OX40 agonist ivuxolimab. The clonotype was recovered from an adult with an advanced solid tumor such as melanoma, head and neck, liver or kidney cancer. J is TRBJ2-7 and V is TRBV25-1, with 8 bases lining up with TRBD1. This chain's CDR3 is CASSELTGVYEQYF. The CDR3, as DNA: TGTGCCAGCAGTGAATTGACAGGGGTATACGAGCAGTACTTC.